Presented here are 24 T cell receptor beta chains from one specimen sequenced in a study of T cells after yellow fever vaccination. TCRdb re-derived calls from the 5' RACE reads in MiXCR, one entry per CDR3 protein. The table has about 180,000 distinct CDR3 sequences, approximately 6.2% seen once. Sequenced here: CD4+ T cells sorted from PBMCs, sampled on the day of the first yellow fever vaccination. The receptors shown here come from a man aged 18 to 30 who received the YFV17D yellow fever vaccine.

Only a few counts were recorded for this clonotype. In DNA, the CDR3 is TGTGCCAGCAGCCTGATGGACCAGACCTACGAGCAGTACGTC. Encoded protein: CASSLMDQTYEQYV. J is TRBJ2-7 and V is TRBV5-6; unclear D gene. Trimming stripped 4 bases from V and 2 bases from J, with 13 bases between. Looked up from germline, CDR1 is SGHDT and CDR2 is YYEEEE. CDR3 length: 14 residues.

The chain couples TRBV18 to TRBJ1-5, with a tentative D call TRBD1 (6 bases). Trimming took off 3 bases at V and 7 bases at J, with 10 bases between the two ends. CDR1 KGHSH and CDR2 LQKENI come from the germline V gene. The CDR3 covers 13 residues. CDR3 sequence reads: CASSPSGEQPQHF. The CDR3 DNA follows: TGTGCCAGCTCACCCTCAGGGGAACAGCCCCAGCATTTT.

This clonotype was counted at least ten times. The gene calls are TRBV7-2 and TRBJ2-3, with a tentative D call TRBD1 (5 bases). Trimming pared 5 bases from V and 4 bases from J, leaving 10 bases between. The CDR3 contains 13 residues. The V gene's germline CDR1 is SGHTA and CDR2 FQGNSA. The DNA for the CDR3 is TGTGCCAGCAGCCTAGGGGTGGCAGATACGCAGTATTTT. Translation: CASSLGVADTQYF.

Ten or more counts support this clonotype. V gene TRBV12-5 combines with J gene TRBJ2-3; D assignment may be TRBD1 or TRBD2 (6 bases each). V dropped 3 bases and J dropped 3 bases, with 13 bases sitting between them. The CDR3 is 15 amino acids. Germline V gene sequence: CDR1 LGHNT, CDR2 FRNRAP. The CDR3: CASGFGTGRTDTQYF. The CDR3 DNA is TGTGCTAGTGGTTTCGGTACAGGGAGGACAGATACGCAGTATTTT.

CDR3 sequence reads: CASSFQVDLEQYV. Written as DNA, the CDR3 is TGTGCCAGCAGTTTTCAGGTAGACCTCGAGCAGTACGTC. The V and J genes are TRBV12-3 or TRBV12-4 and TRBJ2-7; no clear D. CDR3 length: 13 residues. V lost 3 bases to trimming and J lost 6 bases, with 12 bases between them.

The sample holds many counts of this clonotype. This rearrangement joins TRBV18 to TRBJ2-1, with 8 bases that match TRBD2. CDR1 is KGHSH, CDR2 LQKENI, per germline. There are 16 residues in the CDR3. Unmatched junction bases numbered 9, after V lost 4 bases and J lost 4 bases. CDR3 nucleotide sequence: TGTGCCAGCTCACTGGCCACCGGGGGGGCTTACAATGAGCAGTTCTTC. It codes for CASSLATGGAYNEQFF.

V and J are TRBV10-3 and TRBJ1-1; 11 bases are a match to TRBD1. Germline values: CDR1 ENHRY, CDR2 SYGVKD. CDR3 size: 14 residues. V trimming: 10 bases; J trimming: 0 bases; junction bases outside the gene matches: 4. CDR3 coding DNA: TGTGCCACAAGGACAGGGGGCCTGAACACTGAAGCTTTCTTT. Amino acids: CATRTGGLNTEAFF.

This clonotype appeared a few times. The V call is TRBV7-9, the J call TRBJ2-1, with D perhaps matching TRBD2 (6 bases). The germline V gene has CDR1 SEHNR and CDR2 FQNEAQ (reference sequence). The V and J ends lost 3 bases and 8 bases respectively, with 17 bases between them. The CDR3 totals 15 residues. DNA of the CDR3: TGTGCCAGCAGCTTGCGGGGAACACAAGGCGATGAGCAGTTCTTC. Its protein is CASSLRGTQGDEQFF. Combining the CDR3 with reference TRBV7-9 and TRBJ2-1 gives the whole variable domain DTGVSQNPRHKITKRGQNVTFRCDPISEHNRLYWYRQTLGQGPEFLTYFQNEAQLEKSRLLSDRFSAERPKGSFSTLEIQRTEQGDSAMYLCASSLRGTQGDEQFFGPGTRLTVL.

This chain connects TRBV19 to TRBJ1-4, with D unresolved. The V end lost 3 bases, the J end lost 5 bases, and 7 bases lay between the germline ends. The germline CDR1 and CDR2 sequences are LNHDA and SQIVND (reference sequence). The CDR3 covers 13 residues. The CDR3 DNA follows: TGTGCCAGTAGTATTCGGGAAAATGAAAAACTGTTTTTT. Translating gives CASSIRENEKLFF.

This clonotype appeared many times. The chain employs TRBV3-1 and TRBJ1-4, with 8 bases fitting TRBD1. The CDR3 has 13 amino acids. Germline V CDR1 and CDR2: LGHDT, YNNKEL (reference sequence). The V and J ends lost 10 bases and 8 bases, in that order; junction bases with no gene match: 9. CDR3 in DNA: TGTGCCAAACGCTCGGACAGGGAGGAAAAACTGTTTTTT. It specifies CAKRSDREEKLFF.

This clonotype appeared many times. The rearrangement uses TRBV24-1 and TRBJ2-3, with 12 bases identical to TRBD2. From germline, CDR1 is KGHDR and CDR2 SFDVKD. The CDR3 runs 15 residues. With V trimmed by 6 bases and J by 4 bases, 4 bases remained unmatched. The CDR3 region is CATSPASGGADTQYF. CDR3 in DNA: TGTGCCACCAGTCCTGCTAGCGGGGGGGCAGATACGCAGTATTTT.

V and J are TRBV5-1 and TRBJ2-5; D may be TRBD2 (6 bases). With 2 bases removed from V and 2 bases from J, the gap between germline ends came to 10 bases. Germline V CDR1 and CDR2: SGHRS, YFSETQ. CDR3 size: 14 residues. The CDR3 nucleotides read TGCGCCAGCAGCTTCCCGGGAGTTCAAGAGACCCAGTACTTC. Protein: CASSFPGVQETQYF.

About this clonotype: A much larger clone lies a single base off, so this may be a read error. This chain links TRBV18 with TRBJ2-7; the match to TRBD1 covers 10 bases. The J call may be in error: the DNA end matches TRBJ2-1 better. The length of the CDR3 is 14 residues. From germline, CDR1 is KGHSH and CDR2 LQKENI. CDR3 coding DNA: TGTGCCAGCTCACCACTGAGGACAGGGGGTGAGCAGTTCTTC. Protein product: CASSPLRTGGEQFF.

This clonotype was observed a handful of times. The rearrangement links TRBV20-1 to TRBJ2-1; 9 nucleotides line up with TRBD2. V was clipped by 4 bases and J by 0 bases; unmatched bases: 4. The CDR3 has 15 amino acids. Germline loops: CDR1 DFQATT, CDR2 SNEGSKA (reference sequence). CDR3 amino acids: CSANSGGLSYNEQFF. The DNA for the CDR3 is TGCAGTGCTAATAGCGGGGGCCTCTCCTACAATGAGCAGTTCTTC.

The gene calls are TRBV12-3 or TRBV12-4 and TRBJ2-3, with 14 bases aligning to TRBD2. The CDR3 consists of 15 residues. The V segment lost 7 bases and the J segment 10 bases; nucleotides outside the gene matches: 10. CDR3: CASTATSGGGRAQYF. CDR3 DNA: TGTGCCAGCACCGCGACTAGCGGGGGGGGGAGGGCGCAGTATTTT.

This clonotype was seen only a few times. V and J are TRBV11-2 and TRBJ2-7, with D perhaps matching TRBD1 (6 bases). The ends were cut back, 5 bases at V and 3 bases at J, with 26 bases in the middle. The CDR3 covers 18 residues. Germline CDR1 is SGHAT and CDR2 is FQNNGV. CDR3 nucleotide sequence: TGTGCCAGCAGCCCCCCACCGAGTTTGGGGGCGATGATCTACGAGCAGTACTTC. Encoded protein: CASSPPPSLGAMIYEQYF.

This clonotype was observed a few times. The CDR3 nucleotides are TGTGCCAGCAGCCCACGGCCGCCAAACACCGGGGAGCTGTTTTTT. Encoded protein: CASSPRPPNTGELFF. The gene calls are TRBV7-3 and TRBJ2-2; D gene uncertain. Trimming took 5 bases from V and 2 from J, leaving 12 bases between them. The CDR3 runs 15 residues. CDR1 is SGHTA, CDR2 FQGTGA, per germline.

This clonotype was detected many times. V is TRBV5-1 and J is TRBJ2-4; no clear D. This CDR3 is built from 16 residues. CDR1 and CDR2 from the germline V gene are SGHRS and YFSETQ. Trimming stripped 0 bases from V and 0 bases from J, with 10 bases between. CDR3 sequence reads: CASSLGALLAKNIQYF. CDR3 bases: TGCGCCAGCAGCTTGGGTGCACTACTAGCCAAAAACATTCAGTACTTC.

In this sample, this clonotype turned up many times. The chain combines TRBV9 with TRBJ1-2; tentative D call: TRBD1 (6 bases). The V and J ends lost 1 base and 6 bases respectively, with 10 bases between them. The length of the CDR3 is 13 residues. Germline loops: CDR1 SGDLS, CDR2 YYNGEE. The CDR3 nucleotides read TGTGCCAGCAGCGTACAACAGGGCCATGGCTACACCTTC. It translates to CASSVQQGHGYTF.

V and J are TRBV20-1 and TRBJ2-1; D is possibly TRBD2 (7 bases). The V and J ends lost 5 bases and 6 bases respectively, with 14 bases between them. This CDR3 spans 13 amino acids. CDR1 is DFQATT, CDR2 SNEGSKA, per germline (reference sequence). CDR3 sequence (DNA): TGCAGTGCTGTACGGGGGGCCGGCAATGAGCAGTTCTTC. This translates into CSAVRGAGNEQFF.

The chain combines TRBV6-2 or TRBV6-3 with TRBJ1-5; TRBD1 might be the D (6 bases). Germline CDR1 reads MNHEY; CDR2 reads SVGEGT. The CDR3 length is 14 residues. The V gene lost 8 bases and the J gene lost 5 bases, with 16 bases spanning the gap. The CDR3, as DNA: TGTGCCAGCTCGGACAGAGGGGCCCATCAGCCCCAGCATTTT. This gives the protein CASSDRGAHQPQHF.

This clonotype was seen repeatedly, ten times or more. This chain links TRBV7-6 with TRBJ1-5; D remains unclear. This CDR3 region has 14 residues. V lost 3 bases and J 7 bases, leaving 13 bases between the germline ends. Germline V gives CDR1 SGHVS, CDR2 FNYEAQ. The CDR3 DNA sequence: TGTGCCAGCAGCTTCGAGATGGGAGCCCAGCCCCAGCATTTT. Protein: CASSFEMGAQPQHF.

This clonotype was counted only a few times. The V and J genes are TRBV7-2 and TRBJ2-3; D ambiguous. Per germline, CDR1 SGHTA and CDR2 FQGNSA. V was shortened by 5 bases and J by 1 base, with 16 bases between the two germline ends. The CDR3 loop spans 16 amino acids. CDR3 region: CASSQQASLGTDTQYF. The CDR3 DNA sequence: TGTGCCAGCAGCCAGCAAGCCAGTCTTGGCACAGATACGCAGTATTTT.

This clonotype was seen only a few times. The chain couples TRBV6-1 to TRBJ2-1; 14 bases map to TRBD2. Germline V gene sequence: CDR1 MNHNS, CDR2 SASEGT. The CDR3 totals 16 residues. Trimming at V came to 7 bases and at J to 5 bases, leaving 7 bases not matched to a gene. The CDR3, as DNA: TGTGCCAGCAAGACTAGCGGGGGGGGAAACGACAATGAGCAGTTCTTC. Its translation: CASKTSGGGNDNEQFF.